This T cell receptor beta chain was recovered during a study of neurological immune-mediated disorders. Study-wide results and limits: The expanded clones of different subjects shared no CDR3 amino acid sequences (suggesting private repertoires in all groups).

CDR1 is SGDLS and CDR2 is YYNGEE in the germline V gene. V was pared by 3 bases and J by 1 base, with 5 bases of the junction left unmatched. This CDR3 contains 17 residues. TCRdb re-analysed the 5' RACE reads in MiXCR, keeping a single row per CDR3 protein. The sample yields fewer than 20,000 distinct CDR3 sequences, approximately 3.7% seen once. Sorted libraries drew on 850,000 to 1,000,000 CD4+ or CD8+ T cells. This clonotype showed up many times. Its cognate antigen is unknown. The sequenced sample was CD8+ T cells from blood. This rearrangement joins TRBV9 to TRBJ2-2; 11 bases map to TRBD2. The receptor was isolated from a woman aged 40 to 55 in good health. The DNA of the CDR3 is TGTGCCAGCAGCGACGAAGGGACTAGCGGGAACACCGGGGAGCTGTTTTTT. This codes for CASSDEGTSGNTGELFF.